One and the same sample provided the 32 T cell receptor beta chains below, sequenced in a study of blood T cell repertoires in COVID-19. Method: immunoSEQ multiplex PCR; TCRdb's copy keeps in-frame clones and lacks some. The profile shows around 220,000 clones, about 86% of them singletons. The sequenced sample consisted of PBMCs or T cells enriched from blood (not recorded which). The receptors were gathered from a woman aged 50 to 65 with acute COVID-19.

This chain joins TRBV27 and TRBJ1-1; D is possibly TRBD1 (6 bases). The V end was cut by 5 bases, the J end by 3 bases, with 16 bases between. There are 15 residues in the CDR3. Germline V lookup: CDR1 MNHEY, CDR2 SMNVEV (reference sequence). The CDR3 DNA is TGTGCCAGCAGTCCGGATCGGGGGGCGTACACTGAAGCTTTCTTT. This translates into CASSPDRGAYTEAFF.

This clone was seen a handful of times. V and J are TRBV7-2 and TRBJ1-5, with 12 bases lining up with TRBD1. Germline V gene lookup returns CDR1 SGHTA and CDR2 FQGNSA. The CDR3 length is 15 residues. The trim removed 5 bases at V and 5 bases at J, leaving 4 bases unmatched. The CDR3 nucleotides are TGTGCCAGCAGCGGGGGGACAGGGGGCGATCAGCCCCAGCATTTT. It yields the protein CASSGGTGGDQPQHF.

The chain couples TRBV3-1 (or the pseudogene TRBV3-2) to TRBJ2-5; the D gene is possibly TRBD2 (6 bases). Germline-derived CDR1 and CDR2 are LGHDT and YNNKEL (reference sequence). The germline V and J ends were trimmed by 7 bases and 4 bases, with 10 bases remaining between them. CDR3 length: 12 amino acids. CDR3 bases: TGTGCCAGCAAACGGGACTCAGAGACCCAGTACTTC. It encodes CASKRDSETQYF.

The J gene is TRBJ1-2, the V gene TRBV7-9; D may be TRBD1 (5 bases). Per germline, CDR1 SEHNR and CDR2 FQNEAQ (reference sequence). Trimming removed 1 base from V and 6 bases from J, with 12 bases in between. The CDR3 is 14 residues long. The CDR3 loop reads CASSLGRGSDGYTF. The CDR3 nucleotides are TGTGCCAGCAGCTTAGGGCGGGGCTCGGATGGCTACACCTTC.

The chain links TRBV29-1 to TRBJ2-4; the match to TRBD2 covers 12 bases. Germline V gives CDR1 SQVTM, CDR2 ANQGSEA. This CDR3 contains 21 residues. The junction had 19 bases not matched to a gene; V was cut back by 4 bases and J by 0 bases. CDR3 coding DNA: TGCAGCGTTGTGGGTCTAGCGGGAGGGTTCAGGTCGACCCGAGCCAAAAACATTCAGTACTTC. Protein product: CSVVGLAGGFRSTRAKNIQYF.

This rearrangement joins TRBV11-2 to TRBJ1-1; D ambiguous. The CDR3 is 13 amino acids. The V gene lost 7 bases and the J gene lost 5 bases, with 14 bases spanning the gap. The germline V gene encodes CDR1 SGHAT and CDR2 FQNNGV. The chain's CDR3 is CASTKAGPTEAFF. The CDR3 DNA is TGTGCCAGCACCAAAGCCGGTCCGACTGAAGCTTTCTTT.

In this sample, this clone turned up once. The CDR3 nucleotides are TGTGCCAGCAGAGACTTACAGGGGGCGGACACTGAAGCTTTCTTT. Its protein product is CASRDLQGADTEAFF. This rearrangement joins TRBV2 to TRBJ1-1; 9 bases align to TRBD1. From germline, CDR1 is SNHLY and CDR2 FYNNEI. The CDR3 consists of 15 residues. V lost 6 bases to trimming and J lost 3 bases; unmatched junction nucleotides: 8.

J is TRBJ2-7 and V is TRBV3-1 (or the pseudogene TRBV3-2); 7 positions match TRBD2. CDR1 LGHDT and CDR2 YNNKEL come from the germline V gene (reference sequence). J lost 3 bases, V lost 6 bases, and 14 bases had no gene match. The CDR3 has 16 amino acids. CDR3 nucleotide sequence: TGTGCCAGCAGTCCCCGGGGGAGCGGGACCTTCTACGAGCAGTACTTC. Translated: CASSPRGSGTFYEQYF.

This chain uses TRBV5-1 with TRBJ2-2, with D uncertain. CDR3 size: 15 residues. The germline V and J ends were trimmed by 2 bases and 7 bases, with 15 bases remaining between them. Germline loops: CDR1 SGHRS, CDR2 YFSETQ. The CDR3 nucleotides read TGCGCCAGCAGCTTCTCGTCTCGATACATCGGGGAGCTGTTTTTT. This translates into CASSFSSRYIGELFF.

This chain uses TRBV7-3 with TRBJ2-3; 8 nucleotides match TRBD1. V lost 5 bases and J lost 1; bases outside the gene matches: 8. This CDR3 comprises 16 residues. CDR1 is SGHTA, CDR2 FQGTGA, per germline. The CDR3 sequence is CASSRISGQGTDTQYF. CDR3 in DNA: TGTGCCAGCAGCCGTATTTCGGGACAGGGCACAGATACGCAGTATTTT.

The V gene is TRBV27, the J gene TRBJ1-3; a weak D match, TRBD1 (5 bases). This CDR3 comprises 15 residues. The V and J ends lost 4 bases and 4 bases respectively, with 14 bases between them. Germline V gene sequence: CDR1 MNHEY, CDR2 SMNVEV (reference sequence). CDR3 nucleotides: TGTGCCAGCAGTTCTAGCGGGACTAGGGGAAACACCATATATTTT. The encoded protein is CASSSSGTRGNTIYF.

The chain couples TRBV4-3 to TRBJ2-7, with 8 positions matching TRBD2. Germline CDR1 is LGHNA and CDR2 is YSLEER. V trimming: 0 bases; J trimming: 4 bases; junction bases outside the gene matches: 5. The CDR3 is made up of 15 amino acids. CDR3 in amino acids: CASSQDSGLAYEQYF. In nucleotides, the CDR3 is TGCGCCAGCAGCCAAGATAGTGGACTAGCATACGAGCAGTACTTC.

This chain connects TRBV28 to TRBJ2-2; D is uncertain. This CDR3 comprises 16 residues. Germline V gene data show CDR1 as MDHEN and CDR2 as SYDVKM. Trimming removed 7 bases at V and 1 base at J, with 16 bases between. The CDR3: CASTHGGGMNTGELFF. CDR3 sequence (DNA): TGTGCCAGCACCCACGGTGGCGGTATGAACACCGGGGAGCTGTTTTTT.

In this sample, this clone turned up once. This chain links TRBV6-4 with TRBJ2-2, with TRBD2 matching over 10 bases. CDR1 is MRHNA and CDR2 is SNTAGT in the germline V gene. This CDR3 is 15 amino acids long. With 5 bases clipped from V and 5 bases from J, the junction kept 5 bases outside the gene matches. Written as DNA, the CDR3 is TGTGCCAGCAGTATACTAGCGGGAAGTACCGGGGAGCTGTTTTTT. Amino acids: CASSILAGSTGELFF.

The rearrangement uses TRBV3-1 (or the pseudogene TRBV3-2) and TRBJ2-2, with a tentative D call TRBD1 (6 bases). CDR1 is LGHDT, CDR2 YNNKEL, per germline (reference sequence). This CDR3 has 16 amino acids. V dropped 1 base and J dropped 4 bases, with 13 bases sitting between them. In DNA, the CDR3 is TGTGCCAGCAGCCAAGGCTGGGGGCCCGCCACCGGGGAGCTGTTTTTT. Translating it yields CASSQGWGPATGELFF.

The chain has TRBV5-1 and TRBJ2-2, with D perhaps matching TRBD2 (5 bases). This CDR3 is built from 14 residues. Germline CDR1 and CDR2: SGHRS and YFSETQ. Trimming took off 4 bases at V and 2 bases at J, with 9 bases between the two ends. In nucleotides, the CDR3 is TGCGCCAGCAGCCTGACTACTAACACCGGGGAGCTGTTTTTT. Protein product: CASSLTTNTGELFF.

CDR3 amino acids: CASSLSGSGTDTQYF. The DNA of the CDR3 is TGTGCCAGCAGCTTGAGCGGGAGTGGGACAGATACGCAGTATTTT. The chain couples TRBV5-6 to TRBJ2-3; 8 bases map to TRBD2. The CDR3 sequence is 15 residues long. V trimming: 1 base; J trimming: 3 bases; junction bases outside the gene matches: 4. Per germline, CDR1 SGHDT and CDR2 YYEEEE.

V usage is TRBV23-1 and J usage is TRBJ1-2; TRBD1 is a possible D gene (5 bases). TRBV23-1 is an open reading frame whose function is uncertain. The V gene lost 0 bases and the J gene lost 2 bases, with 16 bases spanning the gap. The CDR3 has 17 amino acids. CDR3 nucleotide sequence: TGCGCCAGCAGTCAATCCAAGACAGCGACCCCCAACTATGGCTACACCTTC. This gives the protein CASSQSKTATPNYGYTF.

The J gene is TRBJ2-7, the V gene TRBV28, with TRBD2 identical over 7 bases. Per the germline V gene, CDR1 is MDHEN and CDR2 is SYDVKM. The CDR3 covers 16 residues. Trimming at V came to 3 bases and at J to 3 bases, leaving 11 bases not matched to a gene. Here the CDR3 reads CASSFLGEGILYEQYF. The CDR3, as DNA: TGTGCCAGCAGTTTCTTAGGGGAGGGGATCCTCTACGAGCAGTACTTC. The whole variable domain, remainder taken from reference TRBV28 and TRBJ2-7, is DVKVTQSSRYLVKRTGEKVFLECVQDMDHENMFWYRQDPGLGLRLIYFSYDVKMKEKGDIPEGYSVSREKKERFSLILESASTNQTSMYLCASSFLGEGILYEQYFGPGTRLTVT.

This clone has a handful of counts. The CDR3 loop is CASSQDGRGSDTIYF. CDR3 coding DNA: TGTGCCAGCAGCCAAGATGGCAGGGGATCAGACACCATATATTTT. This sequence joins TRBV3-1 (or the pseudogene TRBV3-2) and TRBJ1-3; D may be TRBD1 (6 bases). The CDR3 covers 15 residues. The V and J ends lost 0 bases and 8 bases respectively, with 14 bases between them. CDR1 and CDR2 from the germline V gene are LGHDT and YNNKEL (reference sequence).

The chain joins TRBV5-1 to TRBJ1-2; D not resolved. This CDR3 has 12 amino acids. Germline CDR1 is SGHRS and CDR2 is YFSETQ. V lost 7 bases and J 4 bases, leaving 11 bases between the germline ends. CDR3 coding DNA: TGCGCCAGCGGGCACGGATTCTATGGCTACACCTTC. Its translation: CASGHGFYGYTF.

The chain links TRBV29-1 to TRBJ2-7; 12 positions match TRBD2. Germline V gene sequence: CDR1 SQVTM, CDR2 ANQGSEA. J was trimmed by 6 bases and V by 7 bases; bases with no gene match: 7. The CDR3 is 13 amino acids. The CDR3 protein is CSGRTSGTGEQYF. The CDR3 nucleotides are TGCAGCGGCCGGACTAGCGGGACTGGCGAGCAGTACTTC.

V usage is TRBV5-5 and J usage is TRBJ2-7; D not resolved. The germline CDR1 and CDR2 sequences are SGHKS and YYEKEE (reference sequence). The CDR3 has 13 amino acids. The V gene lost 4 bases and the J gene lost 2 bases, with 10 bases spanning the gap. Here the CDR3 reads CASSVGPAYEQYF. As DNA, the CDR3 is TGTGCCAGCAGCGTTGGGCCGGCCTACGAGCAGTACTTC.

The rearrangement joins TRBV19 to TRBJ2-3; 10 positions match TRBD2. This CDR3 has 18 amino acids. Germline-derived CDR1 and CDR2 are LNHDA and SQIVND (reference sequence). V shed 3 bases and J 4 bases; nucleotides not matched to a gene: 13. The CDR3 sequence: CASSMNAIAGGLSDTQYF. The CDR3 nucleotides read TGTGCCAGTAGTATGAACGCAATAGCGGGAGGTTTGTCAGATACGCAGTATTTT.

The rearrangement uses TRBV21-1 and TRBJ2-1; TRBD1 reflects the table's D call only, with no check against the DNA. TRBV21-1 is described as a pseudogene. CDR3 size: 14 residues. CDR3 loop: CASSVHREKDEQFF. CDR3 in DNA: TGTGCCAGCAGCGTACACAGGGAGAAGGATGAGCAGTTCTTC.

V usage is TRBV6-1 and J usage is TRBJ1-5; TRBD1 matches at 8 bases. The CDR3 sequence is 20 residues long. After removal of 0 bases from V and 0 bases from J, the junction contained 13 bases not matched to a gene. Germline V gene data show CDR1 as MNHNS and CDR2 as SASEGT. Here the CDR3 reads CASSEARDRGLRVSNQPQHF. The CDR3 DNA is TGTGCCAGCAGTGAAGCGAGAGACAGGGGCCTGCGGGTTAGCAATCAGCCCCAGCATTTT.

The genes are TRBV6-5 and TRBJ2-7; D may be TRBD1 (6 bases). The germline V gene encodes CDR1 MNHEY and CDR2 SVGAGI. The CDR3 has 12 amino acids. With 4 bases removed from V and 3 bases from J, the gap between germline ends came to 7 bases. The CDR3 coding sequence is TGTGCCAGCAGTTGGGACAACTACGAGCAGTACTTC. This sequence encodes CASSWDNYEQYF.

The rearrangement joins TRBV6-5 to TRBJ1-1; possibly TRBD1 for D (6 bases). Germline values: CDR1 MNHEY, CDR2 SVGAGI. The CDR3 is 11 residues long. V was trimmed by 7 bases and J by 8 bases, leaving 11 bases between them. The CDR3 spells CASKRQVEAFF. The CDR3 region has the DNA TGTGCCAGCAAGAGACAGGTAGAAGCTTTCTTT.

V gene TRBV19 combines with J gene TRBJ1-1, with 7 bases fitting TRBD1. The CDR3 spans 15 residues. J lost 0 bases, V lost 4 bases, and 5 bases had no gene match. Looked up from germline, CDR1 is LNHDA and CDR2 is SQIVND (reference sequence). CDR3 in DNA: TGTGCCAGTAGTACCTCGGGACAGATGAACACTGAAGCTTTCTTT. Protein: CASSTSGQMNTEAFF. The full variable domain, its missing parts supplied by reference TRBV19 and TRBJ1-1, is DGGITQSPKYLFRKEGQNVTLSCEQNLNHDAMYWYRQDPGQGLRLIYYSQIVNDFQKGDIAEGYSVSREKKESFPLTVTSAQKNPTAFYLCASSTSGQMNTEAFFGQGTRLTVV.

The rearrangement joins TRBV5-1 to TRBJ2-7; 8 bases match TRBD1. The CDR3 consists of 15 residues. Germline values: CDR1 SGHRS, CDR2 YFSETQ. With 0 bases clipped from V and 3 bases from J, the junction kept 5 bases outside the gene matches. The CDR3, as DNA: TGCGCCAGCAGCTTGGGATGGACAGGGTTCTACGAGCAGTACTTC. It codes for CASSLGWTGFYEQYF.

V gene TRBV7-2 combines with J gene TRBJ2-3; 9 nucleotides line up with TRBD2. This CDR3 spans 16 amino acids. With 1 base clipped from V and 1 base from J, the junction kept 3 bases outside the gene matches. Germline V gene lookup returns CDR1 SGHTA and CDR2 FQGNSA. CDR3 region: CASSLGASGGTDTQYF. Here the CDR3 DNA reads TGTGCCAGCAGCTTAGGCGCTAGCGGGGGCACAGATACGCAGTATTTT.

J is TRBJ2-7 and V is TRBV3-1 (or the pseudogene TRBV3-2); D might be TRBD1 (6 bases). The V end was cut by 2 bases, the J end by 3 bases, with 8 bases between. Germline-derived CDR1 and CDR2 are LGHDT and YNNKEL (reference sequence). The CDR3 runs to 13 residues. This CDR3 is CASSQRTDYEQYF. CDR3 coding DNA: TGTGCCAGCAGCCAAAGGACAGACTACGAGCAGTACTTC.